This T cell receptor beta chain was captured by sequencing in a study of identical twins. Points from the study as a whole: A lower insertion count was a feature of abundant cord blood beta clonotypes, with no such feature in memory repertoires. Possibly, invariant MAIT and iNKT cells partly confounded zero-insertion analyses.

This clonotype was seen more than once but under ten times. Its specificity is unknown. TCRdb itself ran the 5' RACE reads through MiXCR, one entry per CDR3 protein. Of approximately 680,000 distinct CDR3 sequences listed, 7% to 7.5% were seen once; the top ten hold 1.5% to 2%. V lost 3 bases and J 4 bases, leaving 13 bases between the germline ends. The germline gives CDR1 SEHNR, CDR2 FQNEAQ (reference sequence). The CDR3 is 15 amino acids. These data also formed part of another study, on yellow fever vaccine responses in identical twins.

The sequencing input was PBMCs. The TCR sequence derives from a woman aged 18-29 years in good health. The chain carries TRBV7-9 and TRBJ2-1, with no clear D. The CDR3 nucleotides read TGTGCCAGCAGCTTCCGGGCCCAAAGTTACAATGAGCAGTTCTTC. Residues: CASSFRAQSYNEQFF.